This TCR beta chain was recovered during a study of blood T cell repertoires in COVID-19. Study context: Sample material is recorded as cDNA or gDNA derived from T cells, B-cell-depleted T cells, or PBMCs.

V gave up 6 bases and J gave up 4 bases, with 16 bases separating them. The CDR3 is 15 residues long. CDR1 MDHEN and CDR2 SYDVKM come from the germline V gene. Libraries were prepared by immunoSEQ multiplex PCR; TCRdb keeps only in-frame clonotypes and omits some of them. The sample shows more than 85,000 clones, 70% to 85% of them seen only once. The sequence came from a man aged 60 to 75 with acute or convalescent COVID-19. Sequenced: peripheral blood. The chain uses TRBV28 and TRBJ1-5; D may be TRBD1 (6 bases). CDR3 protein: CASSRPGQLNQPQHF. In DNA form, the CDR3 reads TGTGCCAGCAGCCGACCGGGACAACTAAATCAGCCCCAGCATTTT.